This T cell receptor (beta chain) was identified in a study of beta chain features in type 1 diabetes. Overall study results and limits: Moderate yet significant TCRB CDR3 shortening was seen in Type 1 diabetes patients in all four CD4+ subsets.

The germline V gene has CDR1 PRHDT and CDR2 FYEKMQ (reference sequence). This CDR3 region has 14 residues. V lost 7 bases and J lost 0; bases outside the gene matches: 2. Sequencing targeted expressed TCRB transcripts, as all isolated RNA had been reverse transcribed. Profiling relied on immunoSEQ multiplex PCR, and the TCRdb table lists in-frame clones only, not all of them. The sample lists more than 250,000 clones, over 11% occurring once. This clone showed up just a few times. Its antigen is still unknown. V is TRBV13 and J is TRBJ2-1; TRBD2 agrees at 8 bases. The receptor comes from a man aged 25-40 years with type 1 diabetes. What was sequenced was naive CD4+ T cells from blood. This chain's CDR3 is CASMRGVSYNEQFF. The CDR3 bases are TGTGCCAGCATGCGGGGGGTCTCCTACAATGAGCAGTTCTTC.